Below, one T cell receptor beta chain is given with its context. The data were taken from a study of blood T cell repertoires in COVID-19. Study overall: Whether acute or convalescent, the COVID-19 samples came from the United States, Italy and Spain. From T cells, B-cell-depleted T cells, or PBMCs came the material, which was cDNA or gDNA.

V was trimmed by 7 bases and J by 1 base, leaving 17 bases between them. The CDR3 covers 16 residues. Per germline, CDR1 LNHDA and CDR2 SQIVND (reference sequence). As processed by the authors: Amplification of reference gene primers provided the estimated nucleated cell counts. Assay used: immunoSEQ multiplex PCR; TCRdb lists only in-frame clones, some missing. Clonal size and the V and J genes are those of that table, whereas D and trimming came from the DNA. The sample has roughly 180,000 clones, about 82% seen once. The gene calls are TRBV19 and TRBJ1-5, with D possibly TRBD1 on 6 matching bases. This sequence was found in a woman aged 25-40 years with acute or convalescent COVID-19. Sequencing input: peripheral blood. This chain's CDR3 is CASTDVITGSNQPQHF. CDR3 bases: TGTGCCAGTACCGACGTAATTACAGGGAGCAATCAGCCCCAGCATTTT. The whole variable domain, filled in from reference TRBV19 and TRBJ1-5, reads DGGITQSPKYLFRKEGQNVTLSCEQNLNHDAMYWYRQDPGQGLRLIYYSQIVNDFQKGDIAEGYSVSREKKESFPLTVTSAQKNPTAFYLCASTDVITGSNQPQHFGDGTRLSIL.